This note documents a single TCR beta chain sequence. This clonotype was recorded a few times. The antigen it binds to is not known. No per-base quality is available; no much larger clone lies one base away. The CDR3 holds 12 amino acids from the cysteine to the phenylalanine. This entry keeps only the CDR3 DNA: 36 bases, framed from base 1. A distance of 7 bases separates the germline ends of V and J, which lose 4 bases and 4 bases respectively. Per the germline V gene (reference sequence), MNHEY is the CDR1 and SMNVEV is the CDR2. The library was prepared using multiplex PCR. Data came from an Illumina HiSeq 4000. TCR beta libraries were built with iRepertoire HTBI primers and Arm-PCR amplification of CDR3 regions. Gel purification was performed on PCR products prior to sequencing. As for the authors' bioinformatics: Across samples, around 58 TRBV and 13 to 15 TRBJ segments were identified and used for gene usage analysis of CDR3 amino acid clonotypes. COPE and FqMerger were used to merge the filtered high-quality paired reads into contigs. BLAST was used to align contigs to IMGT TRBV, TRBD and TRBJ reference genes, with CDR3 defined following IMGT. Clonotypes above 0.1% frequency were classified as highly expanded clones. Shannon entropy was used to measure repertoire diversity, and the Gini coefficient was used to measure V-J evenness. Public clonotypes were defined as clonotypes shared by more than one individual. The public sequencing data were trimmed at Q25 with fastp and processed into clonotypes with MiXCR by TCRdb, which kept only in-frame beta chains. Identical CDR3 protein sequences are pooled into one entry, listed with their most common genes and DNA. TCRdb, not the authors, supplied the V and J calls. A total of about 440,000 distinct CDR3 sequences appear in this sample, over 15% of them only once. About 10% of the sample goes to the ten largest clones.

This sample's time point label indicates: newly diagnosed GD, antithyroid drugs for less than 3 months. RNA was extracted from PBMCs in TRIzol for both TCR sequencing and RNA sequencing. Graves' disease was diagnosed according to American Thyroid Association guidelines. The patients came from an endocrinology department in Xi'an, China. Each patient gave approximately 8.8 milliliters of peripheral blood, collected in an EDTA anticoagulant tube. PBMCs were isolated by Ficoll Paque Plus density gradient separation without further T cell sorting. An Agilent 2100 Bioanalyzer and agarose gel were used to assess RNA quality, and a NanoDrop 2000 was used to measure RNA concentration. The data derive from a study of regulatory T cells in long-lasting Graves disease (dated by TCRdb to the early 2020s). Background for the entire study: Newly diagnosed Graves' disease patients had taken antithyroid drugs for less than 3 months. A total of roughly 33 samples underwent TCR sequencing: about 13 from persistent and approximately 20 from newly diagnosed Graves' disease patients. The study was registered as a clinical trial and conducted in China. Persistent Graves' disease patients were compared with newly diagnosed Graves' disease patients by peripheral blood TCR sequencing and RNA sequencing. Points the paper makes about the study in general: Only peripheral blood was studied, because thyroid tissue, the primary lesion, was inaccessible. The authors noted that the small sample size was a limitation that may lower accuracy. Compared with newly diagnosed patients, patients with persistent Graves' disease had lower TCR Shannon entropy and fewer highly expanded clones, which suggests clonal expansion. TRBV28, TRBJ1-2 and TRBJ2-5 were preferentially used in persistent disease, while TRBV20-1 and TRBJ2-1 were favored in newly diagnosed disease. Persistent patients shared more public clonotypes among themselves (more than 2,500) than newly diagnosed patients did (over 950). Only the TCR beta chain was sequenced and analyzed.

This sample was shared with a second study, whose subject was T cells in Graves' hyperthyroidism and ophthalmopathy. As the second study states: A patient counted as having stable Graves' hyperthyroidism if no progression to ophthalmopathy occurred over 18 months of follow-up. The hyperthyroidism patients were between 18 and 65 years old and newly diagnosed, with a disease duration of less than 2 months. Any patient with an uncontrolled infection, another autoimmune disease, pregnancy or lactation was excluded. Clinical symptoms, serum thyroxine and TRAb, thyroid ultrasound, and orbital computed tomography formed the basis for the diagnoses. The TCR CDR3 was subjected to a first round of RT-PCR using the HTBI primer set and the Qiagen OneStep RT-PCR kit. Most expanded thyroid clonotypes (frequency above 0.001) were also detected in blood, suggesting blood repertoires may reflect thyroid immune responses. A model built on a 13 V-J signature distinguished ophthalmopathy from stable hyperthyroidism, reaching roughly 88% sensitivity and about 81% specificity in cross-validation and 80%/75% in testing. In validation, the model predicted progression to ophthalmopathy a median of roughly 6.1 months before onset, with roughly 70% sensitivity and about 72% specificity. To identify distinguishing TCR V-J signatures, a discovery cohort of 100 patients was used, comprising 43 with Graves' ophthalmopathy and around 57 with stable Graves' hyperthyroidism. An independent validation cohort of around 19 hyperthyroidism patients and 15 or so patients who later progressed to ophthalmopathy tested prospective prediction of ophthalmopathy. The 100 discovery patients were randomly split 7:3 into training and test sets. The study also compared thyroid tissue and blood T-cell repertoires from a handful of Graves' hyperthyroidism patients. After sampling, hyperthyroidism patients received methimazole starting at 30 mg daily, and ophthalmopathy patients received high-dose intravenous methylprednisolone. The libraries were constructed in a second round of multiplex PCR and then size-selected and purified. Sequencing of the libraries was done on an Illumina HiSeq2000 using paired-end 100 bp reads. SOAPnuke was used to process the raw data, throwing out any read that contained adapters or uncalled bases, had a mean Phred below 15, or lacked an exact constant-primer or identifier match. COPE v1.2.5 was used to merge high-quality paired reads, and clonotypes were defined as unique nucleotide sequences. MiTCR v1.1 was used to align the clonotypes against IMGT TRBV, TRBD and TRBJ reference segments. Analysis was restricted to V-J combinations with a frequency above 0.0001, which covered 99.2% of repertoires. A TCS score was defined as the ratio between F50 (clonal expansion) and ExV (chaos), using BLOSUM62-based TCRdist between CDR3 peptides within each V-J. Welch's t-statistics and random forest reduced 450 to 600 V-J features to roughly 13, which were used in a naive Bayes classifier (R e1071). No statistical method was used to set the sample size in advance, and investigators knew the group allocation. According to the paper, TCR Vbeta CDR3 sequencing was carried out on approximately 140 peripheral blood samples, which came from 40 to 45 ophthalmopathy, roughly 75 hyperthyroidism and roughly 17 progressor patients.

Sequenced material: peripheral blood mononuclear cells (PBMCs), taken at new diagnosis, from a patient treated with antithyroid drugs. The sequence was obtained from a woman in her twenties or thirties with Graves disease. Donor details come from another sample of the same person, matched by shared clones. The rearranged segments are TRBV27 and TRBJ1-2; the D gene lacks a confident call. The nucleotide sequence reads as follows: TGTGCCAGCAGTTGGCGGGGCTATGGCTACACCTTC. Translated, this is CASSWRGYGYTF.